This paragraph covers one T cell receptor (beta chain) sequence. As yet, its antigen is unknown. At one end, the junction sequence differs from germline, possibly due to a read error. The use of a sample-barcoded 5' primer and a J-beta primer mix characterized a second PCR of 7 to 11 cycles. TCRdb recomputed calls from the 5' RACE reads with MiXCR, one row per CDR3 protein. The sample comprises around 670,000 distinct CDR3 sequences, 25% to 35% of which are singletons, and 15% to 18% rests with the top ten. These data come from a study of blood T cells in healthy people across ages. Study observations and caveats: TCR beta diversity correlated strongly with naive T cell percentage. The study found more naive CD4+ cells and higher diversity in long-lived than aged donors.

The CDR3 runs 18 residues. CDR1 is LGHNA and CDR2 is YSLEER in the germline V gene. Material for sequencing was blood. The chain recombines TRBV4-3 with TRBJ1-1; TRBD1 agrees at 8 bases. The sequence was collected from a woman aged 80 or over in good health. CDR3 DNA sequence: TGCGCCAGCAGCCAGTTAGACAGGGGAGGTTTAAGGGACACTGGAGCTTTCTTT. Its translation is CASSQLDRGGLRDTGAFF.